One and the same sample provided the 9 T cell receptor beta chains below, sequenced in a study of Ad26.COV2.S vaccination and SARS-CoV-2 variants. Measured with immunoSEQ multiplex PCR; TCRdb has only the in-frame clones, and not every one. Of 400,000 to 450,000 clones listed, approximately 92% are singletons. Treatment of the sample: some 20 received Ad26.COV2.S at low or high dose, single or two shots; about 5 received placebo; per-sample allocation not given. The samples were gathered on day 63 after the first injection of vaccine or placebo. Here the sequenced sample was peripheral blood, taken in a trial of Ad26.COV2.S vaccine versus placebo. The receptors shown here come from a person between 18 and 65 years old who received the Ad26.COV2.S COVID-19 vaccine or a placebo.

The rearrangement uses TRBV30 and TRBJ2-1; 8 nucleotides line up with TRBD2. Per the germline V gene, CDR1 is GTSNPN and CDR2 is SVGIG (reference sequence). Losses at the gene ends were 2 bases for V and 10 bases for J; bases not matched to a gene: 10. The CDR3 is 14 amino acids. CDR3 sequence (DNA): TGTGCCTGGAGTCGACTAGCGAGGACCCTCGAGCAGTTCTTC. It yields the protein CAWSRLARTLEQFF.

The rearrangement uses TRBV5-1 and TRBJ1-3; the match to TRBD1 covers 7 bases. CDR1 and CDR2 from the germline V gene are SGHRS and YFSETQ. The CDR3 spans 15 residues. Unmatched junction bases numbered 3, after V lost 3 bases and J lost 0 bases. CDR3 DNA: TGCGCCAGCAGCTCCGGACAGGCCTCTGGAAACACCATATATTTT. Translating gives CASSSGQASGNTIYF.

This chain uses TRBV20-1 with TRBJ1-2; D not resolved. Germline V lookup: CDR1 DFQATT, CDR2 SNEGSKA (reference sequence). This CDR3 comprises 12 residues. The ends were cut back, 3 bases at V and 2 bases at J, with 7 bases in the middle. The CDR3, as DNA: TGCAGTGCTAGTCCGTCGAACTATGGCTACACCTTC. It specifies CSASPSNYGYTF.

The gene calls are TRBV29-1 and TRBJ2-2, with TRBD2 as a possible D gene (5 bases). Per germline, CDR1 SQVTM and CDR2 ANQGSEA. This CDR3 is 14 amino acids long. The V end lost 5 bases, the J end lost 6 bases, and 16 bases lay between the germline ends. The CDR3 region is CSVFGGSHPGELFF. Here the CDR3 DNA reads TGCAGCGTTTTTGGAGGATCACATCCCGGGGAGCTGTTTTTT.

As DNA, the CDR3 is TGCGCCAGCAGCTTGGGCCCCGGGACAGGGGGTGAAAAACTGTTTTTT. This codes for CASSLGPGTGGEKLFF. The chain employs TRBV5-1 and TRBJ1-4, with TRBD1 matching over 11 bases. The CDR3 is 16 residues long. The V segment lost 0 bases and the J segment 7 bases; nucleotides outside the gene matches: 5. CDR1 SGHRS and CDR2 YFSETQ come from the germline V gene.

The rearrangement links TRBV27 to TRBJ2-3; 10 bases map to TRBD2. The germline V gene encodes CDR1 MNHEY and CDR2 SMNVEV (reference sequence). With V trimmed by 2 bases and J by 5 bases, 1 base remained unmatched. The CDR3 is 14 residues long. CDR3 nucleotide sequence: TGTGCCAGCAGTTTACGACTAGCGGGAGATACGCAGTATTTT. It translates to CASSLRLAGDTQYF.

A single count supports this clone. One end of the junction does not line up with germline, which may come from a read error. The CDR3 region is CATSEQGYEQYF. In nucleotides, the CDR3 is TGTGCCACCAGTGAACAGGGCTACGAGCAGTACTTC. The V gene is TRBV6-1, the J gene TRBJ2-7, with a weak D call TRBD1 (6 bases). The CDR3 is made up of 12 amino acids. Per germline, CDR1 MNHNS and CDR2 SASEGT.

The J gene is TRBJ2-1, the V gene TRBV6-2 or TRBV6-3; D is unresolved. Germline CDR1 reads MNHEY; CDR2 reads SVGEGT. V gave up 5 bases and J gave up 8 bases, with 7 bases separating them. The CDR3 is 11 residues long. The CDR3 DNA reads TGTGCCAGCAGTCACCTAGATGAGCAGTTCTTC. It is translated as CASSHLDEQFF.

This clone appeared many times. This sequence joins TRBV6-4 and TRBJ2-1; a possible D gene is TRBD2 (5 bases). The germline V gene has CDR1 MRHNA and CDR2 SNTAGT. The V end was cut by 0 bases, the J end by 3 bases, with 6 bases between. The CDR3 runs 14 residues. CDR3: CASSDSEDYNEQFF. CDR3 DNA sequence: TGTGCCAGCAGTGACTCGGAGGACTACAATGAGCAGTTCTTC.